This T cell receptor (beta chain) was recovered during a study of glioma-infiltrating T cells after dendritic cell vaccination. Sequencing used immunoSEQ multiplex PCR; TCRdb keeps in-frame clones, though not all of them. The table shows about 87,000 clones, with roughly four fifths occurring only once. The sample holds a few counts of this clone. Other DNA sequences of this sample code for an identical CDR3. Time point noted: after dendritic cell vaccination, including at tumor progression/relapse. Isocitrate dehydrogenase mutation was absent in all glioblastoma patients. PBMC sampling occurred before vaccination, two weeks after the third dose, and at progression. CDR3 length: 14 amino acids. Trimming took 3 bases from V and 8 from J; bases not matched to a gene: 6. CDR1 is LNHDA, CDR2 SQIVND, per germline (reference sequence).

The chain is built from TRBV19 and TRBJ1-4; 7 positions agree with TRBD1. The sequence was collected from a human donor with glioblastoma. The specimen comprised blood, sampled after dendritic cell vaccination. The DNA for the CDR3 is TGTGCCAGTAGTATCGACAGGGCTGGGGAAAAACTGTTTTTT. Translating gives CASSIDRAGEKLFF.